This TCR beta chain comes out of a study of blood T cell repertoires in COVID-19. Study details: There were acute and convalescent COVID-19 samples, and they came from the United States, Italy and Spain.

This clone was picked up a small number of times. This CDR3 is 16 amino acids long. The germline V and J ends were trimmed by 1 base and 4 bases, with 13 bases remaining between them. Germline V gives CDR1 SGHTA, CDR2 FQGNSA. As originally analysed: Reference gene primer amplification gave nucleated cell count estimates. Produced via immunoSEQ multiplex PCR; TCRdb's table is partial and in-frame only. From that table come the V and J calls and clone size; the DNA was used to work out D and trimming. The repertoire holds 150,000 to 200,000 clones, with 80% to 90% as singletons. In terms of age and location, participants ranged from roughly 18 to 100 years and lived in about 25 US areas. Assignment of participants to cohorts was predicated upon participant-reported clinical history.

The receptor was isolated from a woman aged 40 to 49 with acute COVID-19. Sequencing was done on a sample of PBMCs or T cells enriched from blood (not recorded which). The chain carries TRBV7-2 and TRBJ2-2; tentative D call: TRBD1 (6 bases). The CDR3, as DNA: TGTGCCAGCAGCTTAGAAGGGGGTTATGGCACCGGGGAGCTGTTTTTT. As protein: CASSLEGGYGTGELFF.